This TCR beta chain was obtained from a study of cytomegalovirus exposure and HLA in healthy donors. The CDR3 spans 15 residues. Germline lookup yields CDR1 MNHEY and CDR2 SMNVEV (reference sequence). Trimming took off 5 bases at V and 3 bases at J, with 17 bases between the two ends. The protocol was immunoSEQ multiplex PCR, while the TCRdb copy is restricted to in-frame clones and leaves out a portion. The sample consists of under 150,000 clones, around nine tenths of them appearing once. This receptor was taken from a woman aged 18 to 35 in good health and CMV-seronegative. The specimen was PBMCs. J is TRBJ2-7 and V is TRBV27; tentatively, D is TRBD1 (6 bases). The CDR3 spells CASSDGQPGFYEQYF. DNA for the CDR3: TGTGCCAGCAGTGATGGACAGCCCGGGTTCTACGAGCAGTACTTC.